This T cell receptor (beta chain) was found in a study of blood T cell repertoires in COVID-19 (dated by TCRdb to the early 2020s). For context, the study as a whole: The collaborator samples originated in the United States, Italy and Spain and spanned the acute and convalescent phases of COVID-19. The material from the prospective study consisted of cDNA or gDNA derived from T cells, B-cell-depleted T cells, or PBMCs. The dataset comprised deeply sampled blood TCRbeta repertoires from subjects exposed to, actively infected with, or recovered from COVID-19. A freely available public database, intended as a resource for researchers studying the immune response to SARS-CoV-2, is where the repertoires were released. The samples were drawn from two sources: the first 160 participants of the ongoing ImmuneRACE study, and fewer than 1,500 subjects contributed by 6 global collaborators. A de-identified subject ID, COVID-19 status, age in years and sex were almost always included in the sample metadata. HLA class I and class II types, where available, came from metadata supplied by the sample provider rather than from assay-based typing. The investigation overall reported the following: The amount of clinical and demographic metadata varied by source and participant and was provided uncurated.

Collaborating institutions collected whole blood in K2EDTA tubes following their own protocols. For TCRbeta analysis, collaborator samples were shipped as frozen whole blood, as isolated PBMCs, or as DNA extracted from either sample type. The germline V and J ends show losses of 5 bases and 1 base respectively, and no gene match explains 9 bases of the junction. From the germline V gene, CDR1 is SQVTM and CDR2 is ANQGSEA. Spanning cysteine to phenylalanine, the CDR3 consists of 15 amino acids. Just the 45-base CDR3 DNA is kept, in frame starting at base 1. Comments on this clone: No cognate antigen has been identified for it. No base quality information exists; no much larger clone differs at one position.

TCRbeta CDR3 regions were amplified from genomic DNA using the immunoSEQ Assay, a bias-controlled multiplex PCR. The authors processed their data as follows. The number of nucleated cells in each sample was estimated by amplification of reference gene primers within the assay. Sequence reads were collapsed and filtered to measure the absolute abundance of every unique TCRbeta CDR3 rearrangement. For each sample, productive Simpson clonality was calculated as the square root of Simpson's diversity index over productive rearrangements. Sourced from immuneACCESS, this table was stored by TCRdb with only in-frame sequences that have V and J called. A share of the clones is absent; for the studies checked, an unresolved V gene accounts for under half, and the remainder has no known explanation. V and J calls and clone size follow that table, whereas D and trimming were derived from the DNA. The sample contains a few hundred thousand clones, around 84% of them found a single time. Together, the top ten hold around 18% of the sample.

The source is a woman older than 75 with active or convalescent COVID-19. The rearrangement combines TRBV29-1 with TRBJ2-5; TRBD2 lines up with 8 middle nucleotides. Sequencing was carried out using peripheral blood. CDR3 loop: CSVSRPGGIQETQYF. The DNA sequence is given as TGCAGCGTTTCAAGACCGGGGGGGATCCAAGAGACCCAGTACTTC.